This entry lists 24 T cell receptor beta chains sequenced from one sample in a study of graft-versus-host responses after intestinal transplantation. Their recognized antigens are unknown. Data came from immunoSEQ multiplex PCR; TCRdb stores just in-frame clones and leaves some out. The sample has about 96,000 clones; 92% are singletons. The material was unstimulated CD4+ T cells sorted from spleen or lymph node cells, obtained before intestinal transplant. The receptors here all came from a human donor who received an intestinal transplant.

This clone was detected only once. This chain connects TRBV15 to TRBJ2-5; 7 bases match TRBD1. In germline, CDR1 is LNHNV, CDR2 YYDKDF (reference sequence). The V segment lost 1 base and the J segment 5 bases; nucleotides outside the gene matches: 4. The CDR3 has 14 amino acids. The CDR3 sequence is CATSRATGMETQYF. The CDR3 DNA reads as TGTGCCACCAGCAGAGCGACAGGGATGGAGACCCAGTACTTC.

A few counts support this clone. The chain couples TRBV10-1 to TRBJ2-7; D might be TRBD2 (5 bases). The germline gives CDR1 WNHNN, CDR2 SYGVQD (reference sequence). V was trimmed by 3 bases and J by 4 bases, leaving 7 bases between them. The length of the CDR3 is 12 residues. This CDR3 reads CASSEPGYEQYF. The CDR3 DNA reads TGCGCCAGCAGTGAACCGGGATACGAGCAGTACTTC.

The chain combines TRBV30 with TRBJ2-7; 7 positions match TRBD2. The CDR3 has 15 amino acids. The germline gives CDR1 GTSNPN, CDR2 SVGIG (reference sequence). The ends lost 2 bases at V and 7 bases at J; junction bases unmatched: 14. CDR3 in DNA: TGTGCCTGGAGTTATACGGGGGGTGGATCGGGTGAGCAGTACTTC. It specifies CAWSYTGGGSGEQYF.

This chain connects TRBV5-1 to TRBJ2-3, with 8 bases identical to TRBD2. CDR1 is SGHRS and CDR2 is YFSETQ in the germline V gene. V shed 2 bases and J 2 bases; nucleotides not matched to a gene: 4. This CDR3 is built from 15 residues. The CDR3 DNA is TGCGCCAGCAGCTTACTAGCGGAACCCACAGATACGCAGTATTTT. Translation: CASSLLAEPTDTQYF. The full variable domain, completed using reference TRBV5-1 and TRBJ2-3, is KAGVTQTPRYLIKTRGQQVTLSCSPISGHRSVSWYQQTPGQGLQFLFEYFSETQRNKGNFPGRFSGRQFSNSRSEMNVSTLELGDSALYLCASSLLAEPTDTQYFGPGTRLTVL.

This chain connects TRBV2 to TRBJ1-1, with D possibly TRBD1 on 5 matching bases. Germline-derived CDR1 and CDR2 are SNHLY and FYNNEI. Trimming cost V 3 bases and J 3 bases, with 14 bases left between them. The CDR3 contains 15 residues. CDR3 nucleotides: TGTGCCAGCAGTGAGGCGGGACGGCTAGACACTGAAGCTTTCTTT. It translates to CASSEAGRLDTEAFF.

The chain uses TRBV5-8 and TRBJ2-1; perhaps TRBD1 as D (9 bases). Deletions cut 4 bases from V and 4 bases from J, with 18 bases between. Germline CDR1 reads SGHTS; CDR2 reads YDEGEE. This CDR3 is built from 16 residues. DNA of the CDR3: TGTGCCAGCAGCCCAGCGGGGGACAGGGAATACAATGAGCAGTTCTTC. Translation gives CASSPAGDREYNEQFF.

The chain is built from TRBV9 and TRBJ2-3; 8 positions agree with TRBD1. V lost 1 base to trimming and J lost 9 bases; unmatched junction nucleotides: 1. The length of the CDR3 is 12 residues. The germline V gene encodes CDR1 SGDLS and CDR2 YYNGEE. This CDR3 is CASSVPGGTQYF. CDR3 DNA sequence: TGTGCCAGCAGCGTACCAGGGGGCACGCAGTATTTT.

The chain combines TRBV4-1 with TRBJ1-6; perhaps TRBD1 as D (5 bases). The V end lost 4 bases, the J end lost 9 bases, and 19 bases lay between the germline ends. The V gene's germline CDR1 is MGHRA and CDR2 YSYEKL. This CDR3 is 16 amino acids long. The CDR3 DNA is TGCGCCAGCAGCCGAGAGATAACAGGTTTAGGTTCACCCCTCCACTTT. Translation: CASSREITGLGSPLHF.

The chain combines TRBV6-1 with TRBJ2-7, with TRBD1 identical over 9 bases. V gave up 7 bases and J gave up 1 base; unmatched junction bases: 5. Looked up from germline, CDR1 is MNHNS and CDR2 is SASEGT. The CDR3 is 14 residues long. The CDR3 sequence is CASMGTGQSYEQYF. The CDR3 nucleotides read TGTGCCAGCATGGGGACAGGGCAGTCCTACGAGCAGTACTTC.

The genes are TRBV2 and TRBJ1-1; the D is unclear. Germline CDR1 is SNHLY and CDR2 is FYNNEI. The CDR3 runs 11 residues. Trimming removed 4 bases at V and 6 bases at J, with 6 bases between. This chain's CDR3 is CASSGVAEAFF. Here the CDR3 DNA reads TGTGCCAGCAGTGGAGTGGCTGAAGCTTTCTTT.

The J gene is TRBJ1-5, the V gene TRBV5-1; D is unclear. The CDR3 spans 15 residues. The V end was cut by 2 bases, the J end by 0 bases, with 9 bases between. The germline gives CDR1 SGHRS, CDR2 YFSETQ. The CDR3 loop reads CASSFTGDSNQPQHF. DNA for the CDR3: TGCGCCAGCAGCTTTACCGGGGATAGCAATCAGCCCCAGCATTTT.

The chain recombines TRBV2 with TRBJ2-7, with a weak D call TRBD2 (5 bases). The CDR3 has 13 amino acids. V lost 8 bases to trimming and J lost 7 bases, with 18 bases between them. Germline V gene lookup returns CDR1 SNHLY and CDR2 FYNNEI. The DNA of the CDR3 is TGTGCCAGCCATGGTACTCCCAGAGGGGAGCAGTACTTC. This translates into CASHGTPRGEQYF.

V usage is TRBV7-3 and J usage is TRBJ2-2; D is perhaps TRBD1 (5 bases). Germline V CDR1 and CDR2: SGHTA, FQGTGA. CDR3 size: 17 residues. V was trimmed by 2 bases and J by 2 bases, leaving 15 bases between them. The CDR3 protein is CASSLLAGFFNTGELFF. CDR3 nucleotide sequence: TGTGCCAGCAGCTTACTCGCAGGGTTTTTTAACACCGGGGAGCTGTTTTTT.

The rearrangement links TRBV2 to TRBJ2-1; possible D gene TRBD1, 5 bases. Trimming shortened V by 7 bases and J by 11 bases, and 12 bases separated the two germline ends. The CDR3 loop spans 11 amino acids. Germline V gene sequence: CDR1 SNHLY, CDR2 FYNNEI. The CDR3 spells CASTASGKQFF. The DNA for the CDR3 is TGTGCCAGCACCGCCTCAGGGAAGCAGTTCTTC.

This clone was observed a few times. The chain employs TRBV18 and TRBJ2-7, with D perhaps matching TRBD1 (5 bases). V lost 3 bases to trimming and J lost 4 bases, with 10 bases between them. Germline V CDR1 and CDR2: KGHSH, LQKENI. The CDR3 spans 13 residues. The CDR3 loop is CASSPYTGYEQYF. The CDR3 nucleotides read TGTGCCAGCTCACCGTATACAGGTTACGAGCAGTACTTC.

V gene TRBV5-1 combines with J gene TRBJ1-6; TRBD1 is a possible D gene (5 bases). Trimming took 0 bases from V and 11 from J, leaving 18 bases between them. Germline lookup yields CDR1 SGHRS and CDR2 YFSETQ. The CDR3 covers 16 residues. The CDR3 nucleotides are TGCGCCAGCAGCTTGGGTGGCAGGGCGCCATTTCCACCCCTCCACTTT. Amino acid sequence: CASSLGGRAPFPPLHF. Looking up the rest from reference TRBV5-1 and TRBJ1-6 gives the full variable domain: KAGVTQTPRYLIKTRGQQVTLSCSPISGHRSVSWYQQTPGQGLQFLFEYFSETQRNKGNFPGRFSGRQFSNSRSEMNVSTLELGDSALYLCASSLGGRAPFPPLHFGNGTRLTVT.

The chain uses TRBV11-3 and TRBJ2-5; tentatively, D is TRBD1 (5 bases). The CDR3 has 15 residues. V was trimmed by 2 bases and J by 3 bases, leaving 13 bases between them. Germline lookup yields CDR1 SGHNT and CDR2 YENEEA. The CDR3 region is CASSLLRTIEETQYF. The CDR3, as DNA: TGTGCCAGCAGCTTATTACGGACAATAGAAGAGACCCAGTACTTC.

This chain connects TRBV30 to TRBJ2-1; D may be TRBD2 (6 bases). The V end lost 4 bases, the J end lost 9 bases, and 16 bases lay between the germline ends. CDR3 size: 13 residues. Germline values: CDR1 GTSNPN, CDR2 SVGIG (reference sequence). The CDR3 loop is CAWTAGYRSEQFF. Here the CDR3 DNA reads TGTGCCTGGACGGCGGGATATCGGAGTGAGCAGTTCTTC.

This chain links TRBV5-4 with TRBJ2-3, with TRBD2 as a possible D gene (6 bases). The CDR3 consists of 16 residues. The germline V gene has CDR1 SGHNT and CDR2 YYREEE (reference sequence). Trimming took 1 base from V and 0 from J, leaving 12 bases between them. The CDR3 nucleotides are TGTGCCAGCAGCTTGAAATTAGGGACTAGCACAGATACGCAGTATTTT. It translates to CASSLKLGTSTDTQYF.

The chain carries TRBV11-2 and TRBJ1-6, with D unresolved. The germline gives CDR1 SGHAT, CDR2 FQNNGV. Trimming left V 5 bases short and J 10 bases short, with 18 bases between. The CDR3 is 15 residues long. The CDR3 region is CASSLTYGGSSPLHF. In DNA form, the CDR3 reads TGTGCCAGCAGCCTCACGTATGGAGGAAGCTCACCCCTCCACTTT.

The gene calls are TRBV28 and TRBJ2-7, with TRBD2 matching over 9 bases. The CDR3 totals 14 residues. Germline CDR1 MDHEN, CDR2 SYDVKM. The J segment lost 1 base and the V segment lost 8 bases, leaving 6 bases of the junction unmatched. The DNA of the CDR3 is TGTGCCAGCTCCCTAGCGGGGCTATCCTACGAGCAGTACTTC. Residues: CASSLAGLSYEQYF.

The rearrangement joins TRBV2 to TRBJ1-2; no clear D gene. Trimming removed 6 bases from V and 4 bases from J, with 6 bases in between. CDR1 and CDR2 from the germline V gene are SNHLY and FYNNEI. The CDR3 has 11 amino acids. CDR3 nucleotide sequence: TGTGCCAGCAGATCGGGCTATGGCTACACCTTC. As protein: CASRSGYGYTF.

The CDR3 region is CAWGSDRRTPLHF. The CDR3 nucleotides are TGTGCCTGGGGGTCGGACAGGAGGACACCCCTCCACTTT. The chain recombines TRBV30 with TRBJ1-6, with TRBD1 matching over 7 bases. Germline CDR1 is GTSNPN and CDR2 is SVGIG (reference sequence). The V segment lost 5 bases and the J segment 11 bases; nucleotides outside the gene matches: 9. This CDR3 is 13 amino acids long.

The V gene is TRBV12-5, the J gene TRBJ1-1, with D possibly matching TRBD1 (6 bases). Between the trimmed V and J ends, which lost 1 base and 8 bases, there was a span of 11 bases. The length of the CDR3 is 13 residues. Looked up from germline, CDR1 is LGHNT and CDR2 is FRNRAP. CDR3 amino acids: CASGLGTGTEAFF. The CDR3 region has the DNA TGTGCTAGTGGTTTGGGGACCGGGACAGAAGCTTTCTTT.